The rows below give T cell receptor beta chains drawn from one sample of a study of blood T cells in healthy people across ages. TCRdb itself ran the 5' RACE reads through MiXCR, one entry per CDR3 protein. The sample consists of 1.5 million to 2 million distinct CDR3 sequences, 28% of them appearing once. The sequenced material came from blood. Receptors originate from a woman younger than 45 in good health. CDR3s include the opening cysteine and the closing phenylalanine or tryptophan. A D gene is named only where the DNA matches it firmly. Clone size is shown for a subset of rows, as once, few, many or a class of expanded clone.

v_gene: TRBV10-3
len: 17
abundance: .
d_gene: .
j_gene: TRBJ2-6
CDR3nt: TGTGCCATCAGTGATCCCGGCACCCACTCTGGGGCCAACGTCCTGACTTTC
CDR3aa: CAISDPGTHSGANVLTF

v_gene: TRBV7-9
len: 16
abundance: .
d_gene: .
j_gene: TRBJ2-1
CDR3nt: TGTGCCAGCAGCTTAGCGGACGGACTCCTCTGGAATGAGCAGTTCTTC
CDR3aa: CASSLADGLLWNEQFF

v_gene: TRBV11-1
len: 15
abundance: .
d_gene: TRBD1
j_gene: TRBJ2-1
CDR3nt: TGTGCCTGCAGCTTAGCACGGACAGGGGTGCATGAGCAGTTCTTC
CDR3aa: CACSLARTGVHEQFF

v_gene: TRBV5-1
len: 16
abundance: few
d_gene: TRBD1
j_gene: TRBJ2-5
CDR3nt: TGCGCCAGCAGCTTGTGGAGTTGGACAGGCGAAGAGACCCAGTACTTC
CDR3aa: CASSLWSWTGEETQYF

v_gene: TRBV10-3
len: 12
abundance: many
d_gene: .
j_gene: TRBJ2-5
CDR3nt: TGTGCCATCAGTGATCGGCAAGAGACCCAGTACTTC
CDR3aa: CAISDRQETQYF

v_gene: TRBV27
len: 13
abundance: .
d_gene: .
j_gene: TRBJ2-4
CDR3nt: TGTGCCAGCAGTTTCGGCAGCCAAAACATTCAGTACTTC
CDR3aa: CASSFGSQNIQYF

v_gene: TRBV5-1
len: 17
abundance: .
d_gene: .
j_gene: TRBJ2-2
CDR3nt: TGCGCCAGCAGCGTTACAGGGATAGGTCCGAACACCGGGGAGCTGTTTTTT
CDR3aa: CASSVTGIGPNTGELFF

v_gene: TRBV6-2/TRBV6-3
len: 13
abundance: .
d_gene: TRBD2
j_gene: TRBJ2-3
CDR3nt: TGTGCCAGCCGCGGGAGCCTCACAGATACGCAGTATTTT
CDR3aa: CASRGSLTDTQYF

v_gene: TRBV4-1
len: 15
abundance: many
d_gene: .
j_gene: TRBJ2-4
CDR3nt: TGCGCCAGCAGCCTTCAGGGTTTAGCCAAAAACATTCAGTACTTC
CDR3aa: CASSLQGLAKNIQYF

v_gene: TRBV12-3/TRBV12-4
len: 15
abundance: few
d_gene: .
j_gene: TRBJ2-3
CDR3nt: TGTGCCAGCCGGGTCGGGCAGCAAGACACAGATACGCAGTATTTT
CDR3aa: CASRVGQQDTDTQYF

v_gene: TRBV20-1
len: 16
abundance: .
d_gene: TRBD1
j_gene: TRBJ1-3
CDR3nt: TGCAGTGCTAGAGGACAGGGGGCCTCACCAGGGAACACCATATATTTT
CDR3aa: CSARGQGASPGNTIYF